This entry features one T cell receptor beta chain sequence. Its antigen remains unidentified. The germline gives CDR1 GTSNPN, CDR2 SVGIG (reference sequence). V was shortened by 6 bases and J by 0 bases, with 11 bases between the two germline ends. This CDR3 is built from 14 residues. The PCR ran on 60 Vbeta and 13 Jbeta primers. Repertoires were generated with immunoSEQ multiplex PCR, while TCRdb's copy carries only in-frame clones and drops some. The sample contains some 130,000 clones, roughly four fifths of which appear only once. These data are taken from a study of cytomegalovirus exposure and HLA in healthy donors. Study in general: As an earlier analysis found, around 190 million T cells yielded around 110 million unique TCR beta sequences. Broader study findings: Accounts indicate the classifier identified cytomegalovirus status with strong specificity and sensitivity.

Sequenced material: PBMCs. The rearrangement links TRBV30 to TRBJ2-2, with a possible D match to TRBD1 (6 bases). The origin of this receptor is a woman between 50 and 59 years old in good health and CMV-seropositive. CDR3 residues: CACTGSPNTGELFF. CDR3 nucleotide sequence: TGTGCCTGCACAGGGTCCCCGAACACCGGGGAGCTGTTTTTT.